These 19 T cell receptor beta chains were all obtained from the same sample, sequenced in a study of metastatic and nonmetastatic thyroid tumors (dated by TCRdb to between 2020 and 2021). Library generation was performed with PCR. The instrument was an Illumina HiSeq 4000. The public reads were run again by TCRdb, first through fastp at Q25 and then through MiXCR, and only productive beta chains were kept. Here the sample has 25,000 to 35,000 clones; around 30% occur a single time. The ten most abundant clones make up more than 30% of the sample. No treatment had been received by any patient before thyroid surgery. The sample was blood. The receptors shown here come from a female donor with papillary thyroid cancer or a benign thyroid nodule (not recorded which). Some clones in this sample may be carry-over from other donors' samples.

This clone was picked up many times. The chain recombines TRBV11-2 with TRBJ2-1; TRBD2 aligns across 11 bases. The CDR3 extends over 19 amino acids. Germline CDR1 reads SGHAT; CDR2 reads FQNNGV. V was clipped by 0 bases and J by 2 bases; unmatched bases: 9. The CDR3 sequence is CASSLDGGGSGRAYNEQFF. The CDR3 DNA is TGTGCCAGCAGCTTAGATGGTGGGGGTAGCGGGAGGGCCTACAATGAGCAGTTCTTC.

This chain joins TRBV18 and TRBJ1-1, with TRBD1 as a possible D gene (5 bases). The germline V gene has CDR1 KGHSH and CDR2 LQKENI. V was shortened by 1 base and J by 2 bases, with 17 bases between the two germline ends. The CDR3 has 17 residues. The CDR3 is CASSPLTVQVVNTEAFF. In nucleotides, the CDR3 is TGTGCCAGCTCACCACTGACTGTACAGGTGGTAAACACTGAAGCTTTCTTT.

Ten or more counts support this clone. This rearrangement joins TRBV10-3 to TRBJ1-4; D possibly corresponds to TRBD1 (6 bases). The CDR3 spans 16 residues. Germline-derived CDR1 and CDR2 are ENHRY and SYGVKD. V was cut by 3 bases and J by 3 bases, with 14 bases left in between. This CDR3 is CAISDAPGQANEKLFF. The CDR3 bases are TGTGCCATCAGTGATGCGCCGGGACAAGCTAATGAAAAACTGTTTTTT.

To note about this clone: The junction differs from germline at one of its ends, possibly a read error. The V and J genes are TRBV6-8 and TRBJ2-1; D remains unclear. Germline V gene lookup returns CDR1 MNHGY and CDR2 SAAAGT. The CDR3 covers 18 residues. Written as DNA, the CDR3 is TGTGCCAGCAGTGACTCGATTGTAGAGCAGTGGGTGGTCAATGAGCAGTTCTTC. As protein: CASSDSIVEQWVVNEQFF.

This clone has a count of ten or more. The V call is TRBV5-1, the J call TRBJ2-1; 7 positions match TRBD1. There are 12 residues in the CDR3. Germline trimming cut 3 bases from V and 8 bases from J; bases unmatched to any gene: 2. Per the germline V gene, CDR1 is SGHRS and CDR2 is YFSETQ. CDR3 DNA sequence: TGCGCCAGCAGCTGGGACAGCCATGAGCAGTTCTTC. Its translation: CASSWDSHEQFF.

The rearrangement links TRBV10-3 to TRBJ2-5; TRBD2 matches 8 bases. Germline values: CDR1 ENHRY, CDR2 SYGVKD. The CDR3 runs to 15 residues. The V and J ends lost 6 bases and 4 bases, in that order; junction bases with no gene match: 10. The CDR3 coding sequence is TGTGCCATCAGCCCGAAGCGGGAGCTGGGAGAGACCCAGTACTTC. Translating gives CAISPKRELGETQYF.

At least ten counts were recorded for this clone. The rearrangement joins TRBV6-1 to TRBJ1-3, with 8 bases that match TRBD1. After removal of 10 bases from V and 3 bases from J, the junction contained 5 bases not matched to a gene. The germline V gene encodes CDR1 MNHNS and CDR2 SASEGT. This CDR3 comprises 13 residues. In DNA, the CDR3 is TGTGCCACCCTGGGACAGGTTGGAAACACCATATATTTT. Its translation: CATLGQVGNTIYF.

This clone has at least ten counts. A junction end diverges from the germline sequence, so it may reflect a read error. The rearrangement joins TRBV2 to TRBJ2-7; D is ambiguous. This CDR3 has 13 residues. CDR1 and CDR2 (germline): SNHLY, FYNNEI. Here the CDR3 reads CASSENPDLRPDF. In DNA form, the CDR3 reads TGTGCCAGCAGTGAAAACCCAGATCTCCGGCCCGACTTC.

By share of the sample, this clone is medium-sized. The rearrangement links TRBV6-1 to TRBJ2-7; D not resolved. This CDR3 is built from 14 residues. Trimming removed 1 base from V and 2 bases from J, with 9 bases in between. CDR1 is MNHNS and CDR2 is SASEGT in the germline V gene. CDR3 sequence: CASSEEDGPYEQYF. The CDR3 DNA reads as TGTGCCAGCAGTGAAGAGGACGGACCCTACGAGCAGTACTTC.

This clone occurred many times. This chain uses TRBV19 with TRBJ2-7; D not certain. From germline, CDR1 is LNHDA and CDR2 SQIVND (reference sequence). The CDR3 extends over 12 amino acids. V lost 3 bases and J 1 base, leaving 4 bases between the germline ends. CDR3 amino acids: CASSISSYEQYF. The CDR3 coding sequence is TGTGCCAGTAGTATTAGTTCCTACGAGCAGTACTTC.

This clone was seen ten or more times. The chain is built from TRBV29-1 and TRBJ1-1, with D tentatively TRBD1 (6 bases). Germline V gives CDR1 SQVTM, CDR2 ANQGSEA. This CDR3 is built from 14 residues. Trimming stripped 4 bases from V and 3 bases from J, with 15 bases between. This CDR3 reads CSVGAHPGDTEAFF. CDR3 nucleotide sequence: TGCAGCGTTGGGGCGCACCCAGGGGACACTGAAGCTTTCTTT.

The chain employs TRBV5-1 and TRBJ2-7; 9 nucleotides agree with TRBD1. J was trimmed by 3 bases and V by 9 bases; bases with no gene match: 10. Germline CDR1 SGHRS, CDR2 YFSETQ. The CDR3 extends over 14 amino acids. The CDR3 loop is CAISLGTGLYEQYF. Here the CDR3 DNA reads TGCGCCATCAGTCTCGGGACAGGGCTCTACGAGCAGTACTTC.

This chain joins TRBV28 and TRBJ1-5; TRBD1 might be the D (6 bases). Trimming shortened V by 6 bases and J by 6 bases, and 12 bases separated the two germline ends. The CDR3 contains 13 residues. From germline, CDR1 is MDHEN and CDR2 SYDVKM. In nucleotides, the CDR3 is TGTGCCAGCAGGCTTCTAGGGGGTCAGCCCCAGCATTTT. Translated: CASRLLGGQPQHF.

This clone has ten or more counts. The V call is TRBV20-1, the J call TRBJ2-3; 8 bases agree with TRBD1. The CDR3 is made up of 15 amino acids. V gave up 6 bases and J gave up 6 bases; unmatched junction bases: 14. Germline V CDR1 and CDR2: DFQATT, SNEGSKA (reference sequence). The CDR3 here is CSAPPRDRSDDTQYF. The CDR3 bases are TGCAGTGCCCCCCCCCGGGACAGGTCAGACGATACGCAGTATTTT.

This clone showed up just once. A read error may account for a junction end that differs from germline. This chain links TRBV9 with TRBJ1-1; D not certain. Per germline, CDR1 SGDLS and CDR2 YYNGEE. This CDR3 comprises 12 residues. The CDR3, as DNA: TGTGTCAGCGCGGTACTGAACACCGAAGCTTTCTTT. Residues: CVSAVLNTEAFF.

This clone was observed at least ten times. This may come from a read error, since a much larger clone is one base off. The rearrangement uses TRBV19 and TRBJ2-7; 7 nucleotides line up with TRBD1. After removal of 5 bases from V and 5 bases from J, the junction contained 12 bases not matched to a gene. CDR1 is LNHDA and CDR2 is SQIVND in the germline V gene (reference sequence). CDR3 length: 15 amino acids. The CDR3 protein is CASSGGIRGRDEQYF. CDR3 DNA sequence: TGTGCCAGTAGTGGTGGGATAAGGGGGCGCGACGAGCAGTACTTC.

This clone appeared many times. The gene calls are TRBV6-1 and TRBJ2-1; 8 nucleotides agree with TRBD1. Germline V lookup: CDR1 MNHNS, CDR2 SASEGT. The ends lost 1 base at V and 2 bases at J; junction bases unmatched: 1. The CDR3 covers 15 residues. This CDR3 is CASSEGTGTYNEQFF. The CDR3 DNA follows: TGTGCCAGCAGTGAAGGGACAGGGACCTACAATGAGCAGTTCTTC.

This clone occurred many times. The chain joins TRBV20-1 to TRBJ1-4; D gene unclear. In germline, CDR1 is DFQATT, CDR2 SNEGSKA (reference sequence). The CDR3 has 15 amino acids. V dropped 0 bases and J dropped 0 bases, with 8 bases sitting between them. As DNA, the CDR3 is TGCAGTGCTAGAGACGGAAGATCAACTAATGAAAAACTGTTTTTT. It is translated as CSARDGRSTNEKLFF.

In this sample, this clone turned up many times. V is TRBV18 and J is TRBJ2-3; D gene uncertain. CDR1 is KGHSH, CDR2 LQKENI, per germline. The CDR3 loop spans 14 amino acids. The V end lost 5 bases, the J end lost 2 bases, and 11 bases lay between the germline ends. The CDR3 loop is CASSTGLDTDTQYF. Written as DNA, the CDR3 is TGTGCCAGCTCAACGGGTTTGGACACAGATACGCAGTATTTT.